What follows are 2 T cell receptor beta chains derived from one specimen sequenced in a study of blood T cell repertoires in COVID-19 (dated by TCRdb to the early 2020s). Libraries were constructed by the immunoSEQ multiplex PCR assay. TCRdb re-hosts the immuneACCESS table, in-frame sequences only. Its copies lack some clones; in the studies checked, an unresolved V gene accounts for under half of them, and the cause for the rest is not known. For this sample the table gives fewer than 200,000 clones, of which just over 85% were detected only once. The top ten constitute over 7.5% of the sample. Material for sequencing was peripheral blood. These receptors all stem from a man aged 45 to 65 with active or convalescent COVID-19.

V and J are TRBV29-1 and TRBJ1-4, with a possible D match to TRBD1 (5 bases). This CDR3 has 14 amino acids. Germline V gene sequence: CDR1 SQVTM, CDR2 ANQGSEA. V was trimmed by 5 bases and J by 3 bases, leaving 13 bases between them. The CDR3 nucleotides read TGCAGCGTTTGCGGGACGGAGCCTAATGAAAAACTGTTTTTT. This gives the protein CSVCGTEPNEKLFF. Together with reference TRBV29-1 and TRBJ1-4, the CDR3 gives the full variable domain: SAVISQKPSRDICQRGTSLTIQCQVDSQVTMMFWYRQQPGQSLTLIATANQGSEATYESGFVIDKFPISRPNLTFSTLTVSNMSPEDSSIYLCSVCGTEPNEKLFFGSGTQLSVL.

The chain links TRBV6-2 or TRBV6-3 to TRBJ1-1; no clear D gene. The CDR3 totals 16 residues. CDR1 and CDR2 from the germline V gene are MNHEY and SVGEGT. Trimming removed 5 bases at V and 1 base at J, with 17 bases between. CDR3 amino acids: CASSKNAGVQNTEAFF. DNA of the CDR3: TGTGCCAGCAGTAAGAATGCGGGCGTACAGAACACTGAAGCTTTCTTT.